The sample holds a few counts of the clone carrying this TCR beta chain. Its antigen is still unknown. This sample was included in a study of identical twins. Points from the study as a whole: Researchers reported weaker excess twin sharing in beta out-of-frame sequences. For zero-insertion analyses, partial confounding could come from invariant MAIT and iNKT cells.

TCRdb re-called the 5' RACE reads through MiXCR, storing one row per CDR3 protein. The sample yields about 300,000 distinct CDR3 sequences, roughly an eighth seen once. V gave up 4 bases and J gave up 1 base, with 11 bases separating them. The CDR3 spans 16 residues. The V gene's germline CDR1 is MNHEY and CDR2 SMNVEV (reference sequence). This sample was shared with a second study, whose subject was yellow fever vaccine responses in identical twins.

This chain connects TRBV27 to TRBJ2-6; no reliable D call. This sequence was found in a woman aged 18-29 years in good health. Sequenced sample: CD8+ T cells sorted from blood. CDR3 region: CASSSGRGSGANVLTF. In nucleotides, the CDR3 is TGTGCCAGCAGTTCCGGACGAGGTTCTGGGGCCAACGTCCTGACTTTC.